The T cell receptor beta chain under discussion was sequenced for a study of control samples from healthy donors and cancer patients. The data were produced by immunoSEQ multiplex PCR, yet TCRdb's version contains in-frame clones alone and is incomplete. The sample contains approximately 100,000 clones, approximately 90% of which appear only once. The material sequenced was blood. The source of this sequence is a woman aged 45-65 years in good health.

CDR3 nucleotide sequence: TGTGCCAGTAGTATAGGCCACAGGGACAGGGGTATCGATGGCTACACCTTC. Encoded protein: CASSIGHRDRGIDGYTF. The V call is TRBV19, the J call TRBJ1-2; 10 nucleotides align to TRBD1. J lost 6 bases, V lost 1 base, and 11 bases had no gene match. Germline-derived CDR1 and CDR2 are LNHDA and SQIVND (reference sequence). This CDR3 has 17 amino acids.